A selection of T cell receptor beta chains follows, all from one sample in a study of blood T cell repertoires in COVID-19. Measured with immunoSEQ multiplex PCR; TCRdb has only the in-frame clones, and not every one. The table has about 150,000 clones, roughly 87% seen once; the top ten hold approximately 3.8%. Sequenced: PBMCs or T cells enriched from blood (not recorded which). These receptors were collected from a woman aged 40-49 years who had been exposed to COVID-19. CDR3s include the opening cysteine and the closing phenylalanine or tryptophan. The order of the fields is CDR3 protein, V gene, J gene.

CATSREGTGAKNIQYF	TRBV15	TRBJ2-4
CASSVGRDEKLFF	TRBV9	TRBJ1-4
CASGAVTSNYGYTF	TRBV6-5	TRBJ1-2
CSADRVGTEAFF	TRBV29-1	TRBJ1-1
CATSRDLGASNEKLFF	TRBV15	TRBJ1-4
CASCRGTGKISGQPQHF	TRBV28	TRBJ1-5
CSVENRGGYEQYF	TRBV29-1	TRBJ2-7
CASSLGGLGNSNQPQHF	TRBV7-9	TRBJ1-5
CASSVGGQGLTEAFF	TRBV9	TRBJ1-1
CASSPPNHMGQAKAFF	TRBV4-1	TRBJ1-1
CASSYSGTGTRGNQPQHF	TRBV6-2/TRBV6-3	TRBJ1-5
CASSIANQPQHF	TRBV19	TRBJ1-5
CASRGQGLNQPQHF	TRBV2	TRBJ1-5
CASSLRGSYRNTEAFF	TRBV11-2	TRBJ1-1